This T cell receptor beta chain originates from a study of T cell repertoires in cytomegalovirus infection. The CDR3 has 14 residues. The ends were cut back, 4 bases at V and 4 bases at J, with 8 bases in the middle. CDR1 and CDR2 (germline): MNHNS, SASEGT. This clonotype came up a few times. Its antigen is currently unknown. TCRdb used MiXCR to reprocess the reads, holding one entry per CDR3 protein. Here the sample spans some 940,000 distinct CDR3 sequences, roughly a third being singletons. The sample was cultured CD8+ T cells from PBMCs, taken from culture after CMV antigen stimulation. This clonotype was obtained from a human donor in good health (CMV status not recorded). Some clones in this sample may be carry-over from other donors' samples. The chain recombines TRBV6-1 with TRBJ1-6; the D gene is possibly TRBD1 (5 bases). The CDR3 here is CASSGQRYNSPLHF. CDR3 nucleotides: TGTGCCAGCAGTGGACAGCGTTATAATTCACCCCTCCACTTT.